This T cell receptor beta chain was captured by sequencing in a study of cytomegalovirus exposure and HLA in healthy donors. From the 120-subject validation cohort, which was separate from the roughly 710-subject first cohort, the donors were drawn. Germline CDR1 and CDR2: SGHNT and YYREEE (reference sequence). V gave up 1 base and J gave up 0 bases, with 11 bases separating them. CDR3 size: 15 residues. This table comes from immunoSEQ multiplex PCR, and its TCRdb copy is limited to in-frame clones, with some not included. The data contain about 220,000 clones, 80% to 90% of them singletons. The chain uses TRBV5-4 and TRBJ2-7, with D unresolved. This clonotype originated in a young woman in good health and CMV-seronegative. Sequencing was performed on PBMCs. CDR3 residues: CASSLLEYNSYEQYF. CDR3 in DNA: TGTGCCAGCAGCTTGTTAGAGTATAACTCCTACGAGCAGTACTTC.